The TCR beta chain described here comes from a study of blood T cell repertoires in COVID-19. Study-level information: Researchers got acute and convalescent COVID-19 samples from the United States, Italy and Spain.

This clone turned up a few times. TCRdb's table, derived via immunoSEQ multiplex PCR, lists solely in-frame clones and lacks some. The table has 140,000 to 150,000 clones, around nine tenths seen once. With 3 bases clipped from V and 0 bases from J, the junction kept 4 bases outside the gene matches. The CDR3 length is 15 residues. Looked up from germline, CDR1 is LNHDA and CDR2 is SQIVND (reference sequence). The receptor was derived from a woman in her 50s with acute or convalescent COVID-19. This sequence joins TRBV19 and TRBJ1-2; 7 bases are a match to TRBD1. The specimen was peripheral blood. DNA of the CDR3: TGTGCCAGTAGTATGAGGGGGACAGCTAACTATGGCTACACCTTC. This sequence encodes CASSMRGTANYGYTF.